Each of the 17 T cell receptor beta chains below was sequenced from the same sample in a study of T cell clonality in common variable immunodeficiency. Sequencing used immunoSEQ multiplex PCR; TCRdb keeps in-frame clones, though not all of them. The sample gives tens of thousands of clones, none seen only once, and the top ten clones hold 5.4%. The sample was peripheral blood mononuclear cells. The source of these receptors is a person aged 18-69 years in good health.

Regarding this clone: The read ends 3 residues before the CDR3 terminus; that terminus is restored from the germline J gene. J is TRBJ1-2 and V is TRBV7-9; D remains ambiguous. V shed 5 bases and J shed 6 bases, with 7 bases lying between them. CDR1 SEHNR and CDR2 FQNEAQ come from the germline V gene (reference sequence). This CDR3 is 11 amino acids long. Incomplete CDR3 DNA: TGTGCCAGCAGCCTCCCTGATGGC. It yields the protein CASSLPDG. The full CDR3 is CASSLPDGYTF. The entire variable domain, with the rest obtained from reference TRBV7-9 and TRBJ1-2, is as follows: DTGVSQNPRHKITKRGQNVTFRCDPISEHNRLYWYRQTLGQGPEFLTYFQNEAQLEKSRLLSDRFSAERPKGSFSTLEIQRTEQGDSAMYLCASSLPDGYTFGSGTRLTVV.

As concerns this clone: Read coverage stops 3 residues before the CDR3 terminus; the germline J gene supplies the remainder. The rearrangement joins TRBV7-9 to TRBJ2-7; D gene ambiguous. V lost 1 base, J lost 2 bases, and 12 bases lay in between. CDR1 SEHNR and CDR2 FQNEAQ come from the germline V gene (reference sequence). The CDR3 spans 15 residues. The CDR3 DNA, read in part, is TGTGCCAGCAGCTTAGACGGTACGCGGACCTACGAG. Residues: CASSLDGTRTYE. The whole CDR3 protein is CASSLDGTRTYEQYF.

This clone was observed at least ten times. The read comes to an end 3 residues before the CDR3 does, leaving the germline J gene to fill in the end. The chain couples TRBV2 to TRBJ1-4; possible D gene TRBD1, 6 bases. V was pared by 3 bases and J by 7 bases, with 18 bases between. Germline V lookup: CDR1 SNHLY, CDR2 FYNNEI. The CDR3 loop spans 16 amino acids. The CDR3: CASSDGRQGMGEKLFF. CDR3 DNA, as far as it was read: TGTGCCAGCAGTGACGGTCGGCAGGGGATGGGTGAAAAA.

This clone was counted many times. The read comes to an end 3 residues before the CDR3 does, leaving the germline J gene to fill in the end. The chain combines TRBV6-2 or TRBV6-3 with TRBJ2-4; TRBD1 agrees at 8 bases. V gave up 2 bases and J gave up 9 bases; unmatched junction bases: 9. CDR3 length: 15 residues. Germline assignment: CDR1 MNHEY and CDR2 SVGEGT. Partial CDR3 DNA: TGTGCCAGCAGTTACGCCGACAGGGGAAGCGGCATT. Translated: CASSYADRGSGI. The CDR3 reads in full as CASSYADRGSGIQYF.

The table lists this clone with many counts. The missing CDR3 end, 3 residues past where the read stops, is filled in from the germline J gene. The gene calls are TRBV5-1 and TRBJ2-1; 7 bases fit TRBD1. The V segment lost 4 bases and the J segment 4 bases; nucleotides outside the gene matches: 5. The CDR3 is 14 amino acids. Germline assignment: CDR1 SGHRS and CDR2 YFSETQ. CDR3 residues: CASSGGQTYNEQFF. CDR3 bases read: TGCGCCAGCAGCGGGGGACAGACTTACAATGAG.

This clone appeared many times. CDR3 in amino acids: CASSQTPSYEQYF. The sequenced CDR3 bases are TGTGCCAGTAGCCAGACACCTTCCTACGAG. The chain combines TRBV19 with TRBJ2-7, with D uncertain. The DNA ends 3 residues before the CDR3 does, and the rest of the CDR3 is filled in from the germline J gene. This CDR3 spans 13 amino acids. Germline V gene data show CDR1 as LNHDA and CDR2 as SQIVND (reference sequence). V lost 6 bases and J lost 1, with 10 bases in between.

This clone was observed at least ten times. The CDR3 extends 3 residues past the end of the read, so its final part is completed from the germline J gene. The chain carries TRBV30 and TRBJ2-3, with TRBD2 matching 12 bases. There are 15 residues in the CDR3. Germline lookup yields CDR1 GTSNPN and CDR2 SVGIG (reference sequence). V lost 3 bases, J lost 1 base, and 2 bases stayed unmatched. The CDR3 here is CAWRGTSGRTDTQYF. The covered CDR3 bases are TGTGCCTGGAGGGGGACTAGCGGGCGCACAGATACG.

There are many counts of this clone. The CDR3 extends 3 residues past the end of the read, so its final part is completed from the germline J gene. The V call is TRBV19, the J call TRBJ1-2; 8 positions match TRBD1. This CDR3 region has 16 residues. The V gene end was trimmed by 6 bases and the J gene end by 3 bases; junction bases not matched to a gene: 12. From germline, CDR1 is LNHDA and CDR2 SQIVND (reference sequence). The CDR3 loop is CASSQDRGAFDYGYTF. CDR3 DNA (partial): TGTGCCAGTAGCCAAGACAGGGGCGCCTTCGACTATGGC.

The table lists this clone with a few counts. The CDR3 goes on 3 residues after the read ends, and that part is filled in from the germline J gene. V gene TRBV19 combines with J gene TRBJ2-1; 14 bases align to TRBD2. CDR1 and CDR2 (germline): LNHDA, SQIVND (reference sequence). This CDR3 is built from 15 residues. Unmatched junction bases numbered 6, after V lost 6 bases and J lost 8 bases. The covered CDR3 bases are TGTGCCAGTAGCATGGGACTAGCGGGAGTCTATGAG. This codes for CASSMGLAGVYE. The CDR3 as a whole reads CASSMGLAGVYEQFF.

This clone was counted many times. From the germline J gene comes the end of the CDR3, since the read stops 3 residues before it. The chain joins TRBV5-4 to TRBJ2-5; 10 positions match TRBD1. V was pared by 0 bases and J by 4 bases, with 6 bases of the junction left unmatched. Germline CDR1 reads SGHNT; CDR2 reads YYREEE (reference sequence). The length of the CDR3 is 16 residues. The CDR3 protein is CASSLGQGAFVETQYF. CDR3 bases read: TGTGCCAGCAGCTTGGGACAGGGGGCTTTTGTAGAGACC.

The sample holds many counts of this clone. The sequenced fragment ends 3 residues before the CDR3 boundary, so the rest is inferred from the germline J gene. The V call is TRBV5-6, the J call TRBJ1-2; 7 nucleotides line up with TRBD1. This CDR3 contains 14 residues. Per the germline V gene, CDR1 is SGHDT and CDR2 is YYEEEE. The CDR3 loop is CASSLDRAFEGYTF. The CDR3 DNA, read in part, is TGTGCCAGCAGCCTCGACAGGGCCTTCGAGGGC.

There are many counts of this clone. The CDR3 goes on 3 residues after the read ends, and that part is filled in from the germline J gene. This chain uses TRBV7-2 with TRBJ1-1, with D hard to call. The ends were cut back, 1 base at V and 4 bases at J, with 13 bases in the middle. The CDR3 spans 15 residues. Germline V gene data show CDR1 as SGHTA and CDR2 as FQGNSA. Incomplete CDR3 DNA: TGTGCCAGCAGCTTAGTTATTCAGGCTTTCACTGAA. This translates into CASSLVIQAFTE. The full CDR3 protein is CASSLVIQAFTEAFF.

This clone has more than one count but fewer than ten. Read coverage stops 3 residues before the CDR3 terminus; the germline J gene supplies the remainder. The chain joins TRBV5-8 to TRBJ2-7; 8 bases agree with TRBD2. V shed 10 bases and J 3 bases; nucleotides not matched to a gene: 3. Germline assignment: CDR1 SGHTS and CDR2 YDEGEE. The CDR3 covers 11 residues. CDR3 loop: CAAGGDYEQYF. The covered CDR3 bases are TGTGCCGCGGGGGGAGACTACGAG. The full variable domain, in which reference TRBV5-8 and TRBJ2-7 provide the parts outside the CDR3, is EAGVTQSPTHLIKTRGQQATLRCSPISGHTSVYWYQQALGLGLQFLLWYDEGEERNRGNFPPRFSGRQFPNYSSELNVNALELEDSALYLCAAGGDYEQYFGPGTRLTVT.

This clone was detected ten times or more. Read sequence stops 3 residues before the CDR3 end, and the germline J gene provides the missing end. The chain combines TRBV30 with TRBJ1-6, with D uncertain. The CDR3 runs to 13 residues. Germline loops: CDR1 GTSNPN, CDR2 SVGIG (reference sequence). The V end lost 2 bases, the J end lost 6 bases, and 8 bases lay between the germline ends. The part of the CDR3 DNA that was read is TGTGCCTGGAGTCGTAGTGGTAATTCACCC. This encodes CAWSRSGNSP. The entire CDR3 protein is CAWSRSGNSPLHF.

This clone came up many times. From the germline J gene comes the end of the CDR3, since the read stops 3 residues before it. The gene calls are TRBV20-1 and TRBJ1-1, with D hard to call. The CDR3 runs 13 residues. V lost 7 bases to trimming and J lost 4 bases, with 16 bases between them. Looked up from germline, CDR1 is DFQATT and CDR2 is SNEGSKA (reference sequence). CDR3 in amino acids: CSGHEPSGTEAFF. The sequenced part of the CDR3 DNA is TGCAGTGGTCACGAACCGAGCGGCACTGAA.

The sample holds many counts of this clone. The read gets to within 3 residues of the CDR3 end, and the germline J gene fills in the rest. The V gene is TRBV19, the J gene TRBJ1-2; D possibly corresponds to TRBD1 (6 bases). The CDR3 length is 14 residues. Trimming removed 8 bases from V and 4 bases from J, with 17 bases in between. Germline V gene sequence: CDR1 LNHDA, CDR2 SQIVND (reference sequence). The chain's CDR3 is CASCHRVEGYGYTF. The covered CDR3 bases are TGTGCCAGTTGCCACAGGGTCGAGGGCTATGGC.

In this sample, this clone turned up many times. The sequenced CDR3 bases are TGTGCCAGCTCACCCCAGGATCTCTACGAG. Protein: CASSPQDLYE. In full, the CDR3 reads CASSPQDLYEQYF. The V call is TRBV18, the J call TRBJ2-7; unclear D gene. Sequencing ends 3 residues short of the CDR3 end; the germline J gene provides the rest. Germline assignment: CDR1 KGHSH and CDR2 LQKENI. This CDR3 has 13 amino acids. V was shortened by 3 bases and J by 3 bases, with 9 bases between the two germline ends. Full variable domain (rest looked up from reference TRBV18 and TRBJ2-7): NAGVMQNPRHLVRRRGQEARLRCSPMKGHSHVYWYRQLPEEGLKFMVYLQKENIIDESGMPKERFSAEFPKEGPSILRIQQVVRGDSAAYFCASSPQDLYEQYFGPGTRLTVT.